This T cell receptor beta chain derives from a study of cytomegalovirus exposure and HLA in healthy donors. Broader study findings: Among TCR beta chains, those listed as cytomegalovirus-associated numbered over 150. In the analysis, some V segments, TRBV6-2 and TRBV6-3 included, were excluded as indistinguishable.

With respect to this clone: Its antigen is not known.

13 Jbeta primers and 60 Vbeta primers were used for the PCR. Only in-frame clones appear in the TCRdb table, and some are missing; sequencing was by immunoSEQ multiplex PCR. Seen here are about 200,000 clones, around 76% observed once, and the top ten hold about 6.4%. Germline lookup yields CDR1 GTSNPN and CDR2 SVGIG (reference sequence). The CDR3 runs 14 residues. V shed 5 bases and J 8 bases; nucleotides not matched to a gene: 12. This receptor was identified in a man aged 35-49 years in good health and CMV-seropositive. Sequences were obtained from PBMCs. V is TRBV30 and J is TRBJ1-2, with 9 bases that match TRBD1. The CDR3, as DNA: TGTGCCTGGGGTAAGGACAGGGGAATAGGCGGCTACACCTTC. This codes for CAWGKDRGIGGYTF.